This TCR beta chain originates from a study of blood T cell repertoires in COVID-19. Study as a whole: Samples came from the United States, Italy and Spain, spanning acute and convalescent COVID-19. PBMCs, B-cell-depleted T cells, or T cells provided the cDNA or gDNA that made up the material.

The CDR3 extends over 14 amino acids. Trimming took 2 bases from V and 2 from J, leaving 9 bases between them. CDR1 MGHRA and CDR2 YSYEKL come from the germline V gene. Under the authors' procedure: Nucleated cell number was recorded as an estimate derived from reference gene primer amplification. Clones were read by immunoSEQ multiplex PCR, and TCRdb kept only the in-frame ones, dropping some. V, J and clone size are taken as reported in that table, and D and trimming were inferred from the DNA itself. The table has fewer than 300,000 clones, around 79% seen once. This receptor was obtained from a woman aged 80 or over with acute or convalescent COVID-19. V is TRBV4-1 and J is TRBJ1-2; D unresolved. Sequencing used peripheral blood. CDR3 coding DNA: TGCGCCAGCAGCCAAAGAGTCCGGAACTATGGCTACACCTTC. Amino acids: CASSQRVRNYGYTF.